This entry lists 22 T cell receptor beta chains sequenced from one sample in a study of T cell clones after liver transplantation. The protocol was immunoSEQ multiplex PCR, while the TCRdb copy is restricted to in-frame clones and leaves out a portion. Of roughly 55,000 clones in the sample, 55% to 75% were seen once. Sequencing used CD4+ T cells from blood, obtained around 52 months after liver transplant. The receptors originated from a human patient who received a liver transplant. Some of these T cells may belong to the graft donor.

J is TRBJ2-5 and V is TRBV10-1, with unresolved D. Trimming removed 5 bases at V and 1 base at J, with 11 bases between. From germline, CDR1 is WNHNN and CDR2 SYGVQD (reference sequence). This CDR3 has 14 residues. CDR3 region: CASSSNGIQETQYF. DNA of the CDR3: TGCGCCAGCAGTTCAAATGGGATCCAAGAGACCCAGTACTTC.

V and J are TRBV19 and TRBJ1-5; 7 nucleotides line up with TRBD1. Germline CDR1 reads LNHDA; CDR2 reads SQIVND (reference sequence). The CDR3 is 14 amino acids. The junction had 10 bases not matched to a gene; V was cut back by 7 bases and J by 7 bases. The CDR3 DNA reads TGTGCCAGTACAACAGGGGATATGCACCAGCCCCAGCATTTT. Encoded protein: CASTTGDMHQPQHF.

The rearrangement links TRBV14 to TRBJ2-1, with TRBD2 matching 9 bases. The CDR3 runs to 16 residues. Germline assignment: CDR1 SGHDN and CDR2 FVKESK. The V segment lost 0 bases and the J segment 8 bases; nucleotides outside the gene matches: 8. Written as DNA, the CDR3 is TGTGCCAGCAGCCAAGATATCGCGGGGGGGGCCCATGAGCAGTTCTTC. This translates into CASSQDIAGGAHEQFF.

This clone counts as medium-sized. The CDR3 region has the DNA TGTGCCAGCAGCGTAACTAGCGACAGCGAGACCCAGTACTTC. As protein: CASSVTSDSETQYF. The chain couples TRBV9 to TRBJ2-5; 7 positions match TRBD2. Germline V gene sequence: CDR1 SGDLS, CDR2 YYNGEE. V trimming: 1 base; J trimming: 5 bases; junction bases outside the gene matches: 5. The CDR3 has 14 residues.

The chain couples TRBV28 to TRBJ1-4, with D possibly TRBD1 on 5 matching bases. CDR1 and CDR2 (germline): MDHEN, SYDVKM. Deletions cut 4 bases from V and 7 bases from J, with 16 bases between. The CDR3 is 15 residues long. The CDR3: CASSSWRGGGEKLFF. The CDR3 DNA reads as TGTGCCAGCAGTTCCTGGCGCGGGGGGGGTGAAAAACTGTTTTTT.

This chain connects TRBV29-1 to TRBJ2-7; possible D gene TRBD1, 6 bases. The length of the CDR3 is 12 residues. The ends were cut back, 4 bases at V and 3 bases at J, with 10 bases in the middle. Looked up from germline, CDR1 is SQVTM and CDR2 is ANQGSEA. The CDR3 region has the DNA TGCAGCGTTGTTCAGGACAGCTACGAGCAGTACTTC. As protein: CSVVQDSYEQYF.

The chain combines TRBV2 with TRBJ1-2, with TRBD1 matching 7 bases. Germline trimming cut 5 bases from V and 6 bases from J; bases unmatched to any gene: 6. Per the germline V gene, CDR1 is SNHLY and CDR2 is FYNNEI. CDR3 size: 13 residues. For the CDR3, the DNA is TGTGCCAGCAGTTTGACAGGGCGAGATGGCTACACCTTC. This encodes CASSLTGRDGYTF.

The chain recombines TRBV6-1 with TRBJ1-4, with D perhaps matching TRBD1 (6 bases). CDR3 length: 16 residues. Trimming took 4 bases from V and 3 from J, leaving 15 bases between them. CDR1 and CDR2 from the germline V gene are MNHNS and SASEGT. The CDR3 region is CASSGASRGSNEKLFF. As DNA, the CDR3 is TGTGCCAGCAGTGGCGCAAGTAGGGGGTCTAATGAAAAACTGTTTTTT.

The table lists this clone with a few counts. The chain is built from TRBV7-8 and TRBJ1-6; D might be TRBD1 (5 bases). V dropped 2 bases and J dropped 4 bases, with 9 bases sitting between them. The CDR3 totals 15 residues. Germline CDR1 reads SGHVS; CDR2 reads FQNEAQ. The CDR3 region is CASSLQGTYNSPLHF. The CDR3 DNA reads as TGTGCCAGCAGCTTACAGGGCACGTATAATTCACCCCTCCACTTT.

In its sample, this clone was seen a few times. The chain joins TRBV19 to TRBJ1-4; D not certain. V was cut by 5 bases and J by 7 bases, with 8 bases left in between. Germline V gives CDR1 LNHDA, CDR2 SQIVND (reference sequence). The CDR3 runs 12 residues. CDR3 DNA: TGTGCCAGTAGTGAGCTTCGTGAAAAACTGTTTTTT. Its protein product is CASSELREKLFF.

In this sample, this clone turned up once. This chain joins TRBV5-1 and TRBJ1-2, with 7 nucleotides matching TRBD1. This CDR3 has 14 amino acids. V gave up 0 bases and J gave up 9 bases; unmatched junction bases: 8. Germline CDR1 and CDR2: SGHRS and YFSETQ. CDR3 nucleotide sequence: TGCGCCAGCAGCTTGGTAGCAGGGGGAAGAAGCTACACCTTC. This sequence encodes CASSLVAGGRSYTF.

The rearrangement uses TRBV7-8 and TRBJ2-3, with D perhaps given as TRBD1 or TRBD2 (5 bases each). Germline V lookup: CDR1 SGHVS, CDR2 FQNEAQ. Trimming took 2 bases from V and 6 from J, leaving 12 bases between them. The CDR3 consists of 14 residues. In DNA form, the CDR3 reads TGTGCCAGCAGCTTAATTAACGGGGCTGATACGCAGTATTTT. This sequence encodes CASSLINGADTQYF.

A few counts support this clone. The chain carries TRBV6-5 and TRBJ1-3, with a possible D match to TRBD1 (6 bases). This CDR3 has 14 amino acids. V gave up 3 bases and J gave up 2 bases, with 8 bases separating them. Germline-derived CDR1 and CDR2 are MNHEY and SVGAGI. DNA of the CDR3: TGTGCCAGCAGTTATCGGGGGCCTGGAAACACCATATATTTT. Translating gives CASSYRGPGNTIYF.

The rearrangement joins TRBV29-1 to TRBJ1-1; D ambiguous. Germline V gives CDR1 SQVTM, CDR2 ANQGSEA. The CDR3 runs to 13 residues. Trimming took off 3 bases at V and 3 bases at J, with 11 bases between the two ends. The CDR3 reads CSVDGQIYTEAFF. As DNA, the CDR3 is TGCAGCGTTGACGGGCAGATATACACTGAAGCTTTCTTT.

The V gene is TRBV6-1, the J gene TRBJ2-1; D gene uncertain. This CDR3 has 10 residues. Germline V CDR1 and CDR2: MNHNS, SASEGT. Trimming took 2 bases from V and 9 from J, leaving 2 bases between them. CDR3 residues: CASSEFEQFF. Here the CDR3 DNA reads TGTGCCAGCAGTGAATTTGAGCAGTTCTTC.

This clone was detected only a few times. The chain is built from TRBV7-9 and TRBJ2-1, with 7 nucleotides matching TRBD1. Germline loops: CDR1 SEHNR, CDR2 FQNEAQ (reference sequence). Germline trimming cut 5 bases from V and 4 bases from J; bases unmatched to any gene: 8. CDR3 size: 15 residues. The CDR3 nucleotides are TGTGCCAGCAGCATCAGGGGGTTGGAGTACAATGAGCAGTTCTTC. Translation gives CASSIRGLEYNEQFF.

This chain joins TRBV7-2 and TRBJ2-5; D might be TRBD1 or TRBD2, each matching 5 bases. The CDR3 contains 14 residues. Germline lookup yields CDR1 SGHTA and CDR2 FQGNSA. The V gene lost 0 bases and the J gene lost 3 bases, with 8 bases spanning the gap. CDR3 DNA sequence: TGTGCCAGCAGCTTAGCGAGGGGAAAAGAGACCCAGTACTTC. It is translated as CASSLARGKETQYF.

The genes are TRBV28 and TRBJ1-4; D might be TRBD1 (6 bases). Trimming stripped 7 bases from V and 8 bases from J, with 20 bases between. Germline V gene sequence: CDR1 MDHEN, CDR2 SYDVKM. The CDR3 consists of 15 residues. CDR3 in amino acids: CASTTPSRGEEKLFF. In DNA, the CDR3 is TGTGCCAGCACCACCCCGAGCAGGGGAGAGGAAAAACTGTTTTTT.

V and J are TRBV18 and TRBJ2-2; D is ambiguous. Trimming left V 8 bases short and J 7 bases short, with 11 bases between. Germline V CDR1 and CDR2: KGHSH, LQKENI. The CDR3 is 12 residues long. The CDR3 nucleotides read TGTGCCAGCAGGCCCTCGGACGGGGAGCTGTTTTTT. It translates to CASRPSDGELFF.

In this sample, this clone turned up once. The rearrangement links TRBV7-8 to TRBJ2-3; 9 positions agree with TRBD2. The germline gives CDR1 SGHVS, CDR2 FQNEAQ. The CDR3 has 14 residues. V gave up 5 bases and J gave up 3 bases; unmatched junction bases: 3. The CDR3 region is CASSGTSTTDTQYF. The CDR3 DNA follows: TGTGCCAGCAGCGGGACTAGCACGACAGATACGCAGTATTTT.

This clone was recorded a few times. The V and J genes are TRBV10-3 and TRBJ2-7; maybe TRBD1 (5 bases). The CDR3 totals 13 residues. Germline values: CDR1 ENHRY, CDR2 SYGVKD. The V and J ends lost 3 bases and 2 bases respectively, with 8 bases between them. The CDR3: CAISDSTAYEQYF. The CDR3 coding sequence is TGTGCCATCAGTGATTCGACAGCCTACGAGCAGTACTTC.

This chain uses TRBV10-3 with TRBJ1-1; 7 bases line up with TRBD1. The CDR3 spans 13 residues. The junction had 2 bases not matched to a gene; V was cut back by 6 bases and J by 1 base. Germline V gene sequence: CDR1 ENHRY, CDR2 SYGVKD. Written as DNA, the CDR3 is TGTGCCATCAGCCAGGGGGGGAACACTGAAGCTTTCTTT. This codes for CAISQGGNTEAFF.